This T cell receptor beta chain was sequenced in a study of pediatric ulcerative colitis. Study results and caveats: A couple of rectal CDR3 clonotypes occurred in all ulcerative colitis patients.

At colonoscopy, a blood sample was also collected. Details on this clone: Its antigen is not identified.

V lost 9 bases to trimming and J lost 5 bases, with 16 bases between them. The CDR3 sequence is 13 residues long. Germline loops: CDR1 LNHDA, CDR2 SQIVND (reference sequence). Samples were sequenced at Survey level, maximum 500,000 reads. TCRdb keeps only in-frame clones here, not all; method: immunoSEQ multiplex PCR. The sample records approximately 30,000 clones, about four fifths being singletons. The source material was blood. The origin of this receptor is a boy between 10 and 17 years old with severe ulcerative colitis. The chain employs TRBV19 and TRBJ1-2; possible D gene TRBD1, 6 bases. The CDR3 region is CASNTGGRYGYTF. The CDR3 nucleotides are TGTGCCAGCAATACGGGGGGGCGATATGGCTACACCTTC.